These 9 T cell receptor beta chains originate from one sample sequenced in a study of T cells in Graves' hyperthyroidism and ophthalmopathy (dated by TCRdb to about 2019). Library preparation was by multiplex PCR. Sequenced on an Illumina HiSeq 2000. The TCR beta CDR3 regions were amplified from the RNA transcripts. The first round of RT-PCR for the TCR CDR3 was performed with the HTBI primer set and the Qiagen OneStep RT-PCR kit. The public reads were reprocessed in TCRdb via fastp at Q25 and MiXCR, keeping in-frame beta chains. For every CDR3 protein sequence, its rows merge into one entry that carries the most common genes and DNA. The sample contains 130,000 to 150,000 distinct CDR3 sequences, over 20% of them found a single time. The ten largest clonotypes hold around two thirds of the sample. Sequenced sample: blood. These receptors all come from a woman aged 45-59 years with Graves' hyperthyroidism that later progressed to Graves' ophthalmopathy.

This clonotype came up many times. The chain has TRBV11-2 and TRBJ2-2; TRBD2 matches at 13 bases. V shed 5 bases and J 10 bases; nucleotides not matched to a gene: 7. This CDR3 has 15 residues. Germline values: CDR1 SGHAT, CDR2 FQNNGV. The chain's CDR3 is CASSRGLAGVLELFF. CDR3 DNA sequence: TGTGCCAGCAGCCGTGGACTAGCGGGAGTCCTGGAGCTGTTTTTT.

This clonotype is medium-sized (0.01 to 0.1%) in the sample. This chain links TRBV28 with TRBJ1-5; 11 nucleotides line up with TRBD1. The CDR3 sequence is 18 residues long. J was trimmed by 5 bases and V by 2 bases; bases with no gene match: 11. CDR1 and CDR2 (germline): MDHEN, SYDVKM. The CDR3 protein is CASSLEVGGTGGDQPQHF. The CDR3 DNA reads as TGTGCCAGCAGTTTAGAAGTAGGCGGGACAGGGGGGGATCAGCCCCAGCATTTT.

This clonotype was picked up many times. J is TRBJ1-2 and V is TRBV6-1; tentative D call: TRBD1 (5 bases). V gave up 6 bases and J gave up 7 bases, with 15 bases separating them. Germline CDR1 reads MNHNS; CDR2 reads SASEGT. The CDR3 length is 13 residues. CDR3 coding DNA: TGTGCCAGCAGCCCCGACAGATCCTCTGGCTACACCTTC. Translating it yields CASSPDRSSGYTF.

This clonotype was recorded at least ten times. This sequence joins TRBV7-9 and TRBJ2-2; no clear D gene. Germline V gene sequence: CDR1 SEHNR, CDR2 FQNEAQ (reference sequence). Trimming removed 5 bases at V and 3 bases at J, with 13 bases between. There are 15 residues in the CDR3. CDR3 sequence reads: CASSSTEQDTGELFF. CDR3 nucleotides: TGTGCCAGCAGCAGCACGGAACAAGACACCGGGGAGCTGTTTTTT.

To note about this clonotype: This could be a read error, since a much larger clone is one nucleotide away. The chain carries TRBV28 and TRBJ2-5, with D possibly being TRBD1 (7 bases). Germline-derived CDR1 and CDR2 are MDHEN and SYDVKM. The CDR3 sequence is 14 residues long. V lost 2 bases to trimming and J lost 5 bases, with 12 bases between them. Here the CDR3 reads CASSLQGEAETQYF. The CDR3 region has the DNA TGTGCCAGCAGTTTACAGGGGGAGGCGGAGACCCAGTACTTC.

This clonotype was recorded many times. This rearrangement joins TRBV10-1 to TRBJ2-3, with 11 bases aligning to TRBD2. The CDR3 has 16 amino acids. V lost 3 bases, J lost 3 bases, and 5 bases stayed unmatched. Germline CDR1 and CDR2: WNHNN and SYGVQD (reference sequence). CDR3 protein: CASSDGTSGSTDTQYF. DNA of the CDR3: TGCGCCAGCAGTGATGGGACTAGCGGTTCGACAGATACGCAGTATTTT.

This clonotype was recorded many times. The V gene is TRBV3-1, the J gene TRBJ2-1, with 9 positions matching TRBD2. The CDR3 has 17 residues. Germline values: CDR1 LGHDT, CDR2 YNNKEL (reference sequence). V gave up 4 bases and J gave up 4 bases; unmatched junction bases: 11. CDR3 sequence: CASSPAGSSGKYNEQFF. For the CDR3, the DNA is TGTGCCAGCAGCCCTGCTGGCTCTAGCGGGAAGTACAATGAGCAGTTCTTC.

On this clonotype: A junction end diverges from the germline sequence, so it may reflect a read error. V gene TRBV5-1 combines with J gene TRBJ2-2; D is uncertain. Germline values: CDR1 SGHRS, CDR2 YFSETQ. The CDR3 is 15 amino acids. CDR3 DNA sequence: TGTGCCAACAGCATCCTCCCCCCCCCCACCGGGGAGCTGTTTTTT. Its protein is CANSILPPPTGELFF.

A note on this clonotype: A much larger clonotype is one base distant, so this may be a read error. This sequence joins TRBV6-1 and TRBJ1-1; tentatively, D is TRBD1 (5 bases). The V end lost 7 bases, the J end lost 10 bases, and 19 bases lay between the germline ends. The CDR3 runs to 13 residues. CDR1 MNHNS and CDR2 SASEGT come from the germline V gene. The CDR3 is CASTHDKGAVAFF. The CDR3 nucleotides are TGTGCCAGCACCCATGACAAAGGGGCCGTAGCTTTCTTT.